The entry that follows covers one T cell receptor beta chain sequence. V gave up 5 bases and J gave up 7 bases; unmatched junction bases: 10. This CDR3 is 15 amino acids long. CDR1 and CDR2 (germline): SNHLY, FYNNEI. The assay was immunoSEQ multiplex PCR, and TCRdb's table has in-frame clones only and misses some. In the table there are over 2,500 clones, about 77% of which are singletons. The data were taken from a study of high-grade serous ovarian cancer treatment subgroups. For the study at large: Each sample yielded on average roughly 8,200 unique TCR beta rearrangements from over 12,000 reads.

Tumor tissue was taken before any definitive surgery or chemotherapy was given. The genes are TRBV2 and TRBJ1-4; TRBD1 matches 7 bases. This TCR was recovered from a human donor with high-grade serous ovarian cancer. Specimen: tumor tissue. CDR3 in DNA: TGTGCCAGCAGTTTCCAGGGGGGATTGGGTGAAAAACTGTTTTTT. It specifies CASSFQGGLGEKLFF.